This T cell receptor (beta chain) originates from a study of CD8+ T cells in alopecia areata. General observations from the study: Mouse data revealed clearer TCR sharing than patient data did, a gap possibly tied to HLA. Scalp lesions, especially in alopecia totalis/universalis, had higher clonality than normal scalp.

V was shortened by 4 bases and J by 0 bases, with 14 bases between the two germline ends. CDR3 length: 15 amino acids. Germline V gene data show CDR1 as SGDLS and CDR2 as YYNGEE. Remarks on this clone: Its antigen is not identified.

Extracted RNA was reverse transcribed into cDNA, the sequencing template. The protocol was immunoSEQ multiplex PCR, while the TCRdb copy is restricted to in-frame clones and leaves out a portion. The sample has a few hundred thousand clones, more than 55% seen once. This receptor was taken from a human donor in good health. The chain is built from TRBV9 and TRBJ2-7; D gene ambiguous. The sequenced material came from CD8+ T cells sorted from blood. Here the CDR3 DNA reads TGTGCCAGCAGCCCCACGGACGGTTTCTCCTACGAGCAGTACTTC. Translation gives CASSPTDGFSYEQYF.